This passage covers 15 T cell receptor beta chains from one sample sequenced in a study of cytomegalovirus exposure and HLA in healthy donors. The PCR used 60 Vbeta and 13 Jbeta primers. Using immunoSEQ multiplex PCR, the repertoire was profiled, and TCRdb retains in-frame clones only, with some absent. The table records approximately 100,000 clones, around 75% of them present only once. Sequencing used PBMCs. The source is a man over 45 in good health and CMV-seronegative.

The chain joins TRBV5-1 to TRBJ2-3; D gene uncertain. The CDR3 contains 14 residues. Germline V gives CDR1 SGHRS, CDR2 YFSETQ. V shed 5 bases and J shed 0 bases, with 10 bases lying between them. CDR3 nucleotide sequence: TGCGCCAGCAGGACAACCAGCAGCACAGATACGCAGTATTTT. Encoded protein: CASRTTSSTDTQYF.

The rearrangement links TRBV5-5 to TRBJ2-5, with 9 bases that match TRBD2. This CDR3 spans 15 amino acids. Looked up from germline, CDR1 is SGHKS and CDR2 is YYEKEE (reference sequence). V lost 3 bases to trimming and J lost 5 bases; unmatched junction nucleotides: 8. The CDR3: CASSWVAGESETQYF. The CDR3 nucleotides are TGTGCCAGCAGCTGGGTAGCGGGAGAATCGGAGACCCAGTACTTC.

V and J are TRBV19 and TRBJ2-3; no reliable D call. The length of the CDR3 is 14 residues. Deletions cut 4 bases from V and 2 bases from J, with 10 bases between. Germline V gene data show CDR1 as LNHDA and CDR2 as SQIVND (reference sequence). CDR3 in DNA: TGTGCCAGTAGTAGAGGTGGATCCACAGATACGCAGTATTTT. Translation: CASSRGGSTDTQYF.

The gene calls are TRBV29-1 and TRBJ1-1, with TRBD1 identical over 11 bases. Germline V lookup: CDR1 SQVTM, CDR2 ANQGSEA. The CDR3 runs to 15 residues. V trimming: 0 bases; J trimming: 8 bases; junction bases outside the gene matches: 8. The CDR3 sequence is CSVEEGPGTGGEAFF. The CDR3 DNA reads TGCAGCGTTGAAGAAGGCCCCGGGACAGGGGGAGAAGCTTTCTTT.

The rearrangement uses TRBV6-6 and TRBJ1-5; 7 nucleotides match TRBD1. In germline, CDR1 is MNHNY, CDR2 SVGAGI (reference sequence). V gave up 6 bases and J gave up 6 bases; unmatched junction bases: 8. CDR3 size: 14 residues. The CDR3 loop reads CASRDRVGGQPQHF. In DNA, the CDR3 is TGTGCCAGCAGAGACAGGGTAGGGGGTCAGCCCCAGCATTTT.

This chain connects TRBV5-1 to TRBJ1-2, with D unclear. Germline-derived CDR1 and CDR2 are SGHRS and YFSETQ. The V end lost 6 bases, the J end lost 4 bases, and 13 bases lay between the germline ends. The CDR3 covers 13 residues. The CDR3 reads CASTPGSGYGYTF. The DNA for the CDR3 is TGCGCCAGCACCCCGGGGAGCGGCTATGGCTACACCTTC.

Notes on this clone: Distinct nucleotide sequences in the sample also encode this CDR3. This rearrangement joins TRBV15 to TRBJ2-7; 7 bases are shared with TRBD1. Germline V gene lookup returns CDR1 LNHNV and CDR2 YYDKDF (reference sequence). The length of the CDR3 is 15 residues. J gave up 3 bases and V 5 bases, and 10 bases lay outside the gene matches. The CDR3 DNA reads TGTGCCACCAGCCACCGGACAGGCTCCCTCTACGAGCAGTACTTC. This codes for CATSHRTGSLYEQYF.

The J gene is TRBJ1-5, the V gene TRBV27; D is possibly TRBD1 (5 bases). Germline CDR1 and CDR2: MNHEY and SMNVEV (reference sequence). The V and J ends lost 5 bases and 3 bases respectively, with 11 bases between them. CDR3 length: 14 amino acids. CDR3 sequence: CASSTRQNNQPQHF. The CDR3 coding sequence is TGTGCCAGCAGTACGAGACAGAACAATCAGCCCCAGCATTTT.

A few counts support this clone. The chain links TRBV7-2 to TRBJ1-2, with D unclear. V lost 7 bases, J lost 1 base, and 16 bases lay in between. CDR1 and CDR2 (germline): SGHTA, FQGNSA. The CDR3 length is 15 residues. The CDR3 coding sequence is TGTGCCAGCACCTATAAGCGGCAGGATAACTATGGCTACACCTTC. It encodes CASTYKRQDNYGYTF. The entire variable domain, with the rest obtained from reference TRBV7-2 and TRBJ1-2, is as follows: GAGVSQSPSNKVTEKGKDVELRCDPISGHTALYWYRQSLGQGLEFLIYFQGNSAPDKSGLPSDRFSAERTGGSVSTLTIQRTQQEDSAVYLCASTYKRQDNYGYTFGSGTRLTVV.

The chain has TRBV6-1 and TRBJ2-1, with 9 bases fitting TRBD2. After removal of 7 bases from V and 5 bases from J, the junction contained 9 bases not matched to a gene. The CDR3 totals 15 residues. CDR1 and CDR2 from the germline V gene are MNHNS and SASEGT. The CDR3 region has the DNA TGTGCCAGCACCCTTTTAGCGGGAGCCCACAATGAGCAGTTCTTC. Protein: CASTLLAGAHNEQFF.

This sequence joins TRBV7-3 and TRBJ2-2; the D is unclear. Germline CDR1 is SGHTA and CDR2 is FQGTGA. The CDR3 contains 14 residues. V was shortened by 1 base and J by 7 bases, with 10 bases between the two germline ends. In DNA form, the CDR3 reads TGTGCCAGCAGCTTAAGTACCTCCGGCGGGGAGCTGTTTTTT. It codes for CASSLSTSGGELFF.

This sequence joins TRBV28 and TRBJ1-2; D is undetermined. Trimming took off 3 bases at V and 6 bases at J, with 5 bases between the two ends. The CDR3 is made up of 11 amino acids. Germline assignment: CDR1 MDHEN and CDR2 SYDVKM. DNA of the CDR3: TGTGCCAGCAGTTTCTTCGATGGCTACACCTTC. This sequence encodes CASSFFDGYTF.

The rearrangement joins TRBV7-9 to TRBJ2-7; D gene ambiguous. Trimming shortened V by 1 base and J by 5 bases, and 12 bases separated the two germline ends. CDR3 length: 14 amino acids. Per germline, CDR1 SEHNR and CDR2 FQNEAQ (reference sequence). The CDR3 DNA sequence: TGTGCCAGCAGCTTAGTGATATGCAGAAACGAGCAGTACTTC. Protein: CASSLVICRNEQYF.

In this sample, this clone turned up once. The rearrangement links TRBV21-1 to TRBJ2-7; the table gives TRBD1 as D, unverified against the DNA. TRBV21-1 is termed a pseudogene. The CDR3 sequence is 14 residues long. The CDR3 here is CASSGRDNSYEQYF. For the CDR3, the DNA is TGTGCCAGCAGCGGCCGGGACAACTCCTACGAGCAGTACTTC.

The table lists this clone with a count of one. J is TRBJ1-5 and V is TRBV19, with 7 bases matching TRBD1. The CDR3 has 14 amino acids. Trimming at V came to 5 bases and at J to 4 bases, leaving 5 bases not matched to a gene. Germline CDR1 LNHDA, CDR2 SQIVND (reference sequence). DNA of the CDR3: TGTGCCAGTAGTCCCCAACAGGGGAATCAGCCCCAGCATTTT. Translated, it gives CASSPQQGNQPQHF.